This TCR beta chain was captured in a study of molecular identifiers for immune sequencing clone quantification. Study-wide findings and caveats: Highly expanded clone sizes could be underestimated through barcode sharing by identical TCR molecules.

The germline CDR1 and CDR2 sequences are SQVTM and ANQGSEA. The junction had 8 bases not matched to a gene; V was cut back by 0 bases and J by 3 bases. The CDR3 runs 16 residues. This clonotype was observed many times. Antigen unknown. TCRdb recomputed calls from the PCR reads with MiXCR, one row per CDR3 protein. The table includes about 97,000 distinct CDR3 sequences, more than 20% detected once. Naive CD8 T cells underwent sorting with the CD8+CD4-CCR7+CD45RA+ definition. This TCR derives from a human donor in good health. Some libraries in this study had Jurkat cell RNA spiked in. The chain joins TRBV29-1 to TRBJ2-3; TRBD2 matches at 8 bases. Input material: naive CD8+ T cells from blood, with Jurkat cell RNA spiked in. Sample subset: FACS-sorted CD8+CD4-CCR7+CD45RA+ naive T cells. The CDR3 reads CSVEDASGPITDTQYF. As DNA, the CDR3 is TGCAGCGTTGAAGATGCTAGCGGGCCGATAACAGATACGCAGTATTTT.